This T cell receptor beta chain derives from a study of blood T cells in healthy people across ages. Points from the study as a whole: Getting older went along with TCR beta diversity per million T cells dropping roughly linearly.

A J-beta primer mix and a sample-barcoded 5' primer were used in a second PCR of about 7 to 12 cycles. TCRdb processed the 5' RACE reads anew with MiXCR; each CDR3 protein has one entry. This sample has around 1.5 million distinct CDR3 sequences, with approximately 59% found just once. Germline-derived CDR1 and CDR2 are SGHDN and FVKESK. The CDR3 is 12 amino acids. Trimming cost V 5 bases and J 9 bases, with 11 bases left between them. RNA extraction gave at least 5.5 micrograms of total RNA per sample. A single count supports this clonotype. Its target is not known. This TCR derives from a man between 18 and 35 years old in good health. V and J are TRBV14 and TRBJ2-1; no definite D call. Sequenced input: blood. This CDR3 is CASSKGVGEQFF. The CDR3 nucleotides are TGTGCCAGCAGCAAGGGTGTTGGTGAGCAGTTCTTC. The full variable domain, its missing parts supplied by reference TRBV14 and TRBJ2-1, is EAGVTQFPSHSVIEKGQTVTLRCDPISGHDNLYWYRRVMGKEIKFLLHFVKESKQDESGMPNNRFLAERTGGTYSTLKVQPAELEDSGVYFCASSKGVGEQFFGPGTRLTVL.